This record looks at one TCR beta chain sequence and its context. These data are taken from a study of blood T cell repertoires in COVID-19. In the original workflow: Nucleated cell counts were estimated from reference gene primer amplification. The data were produced by immunoSEQ multiplex PCR, yet TCRdb's version contains in-frame clones alone and is incomplete. V and J calls plus clone size are reproduced from that table; the DNA served to infer D and trimming. The sample has approximately 320,000 clones, 85% seen once. Per germline, CDR1 SGHDN and CDR2 FVKESK. The CDR3 is 13 amino acids. The V end lost 4 bases, the J end lost 2 bases, and 5 bases lay between the germline ends.

The sample was peripheral blood. This rearrangement joins TRBV14 to TRBJ2-2; no firm D call. The sequence was collected from a human donor in a cohort sampled during active COVID-19. The CDR3 is CASSLQNTGELFF. CDR3 nucleotide sequence: TGTGCCAGCAGCCTACAAAACACCGGGGAGCTGTTTTTT.